The subject of this entry is one T cell receptor (beta chain). What it binds is not known. Evenly divided among several immunoSEQ plates was the genomic DNA of each subset. Measured with immunoSEQ multiplex PCR; TCRdb has only the in-frame clones, and not every one. Of 2 million to 2.5 million clones listed, roughly 92% are singletons. This sample was taken from a study of shared clonotypes between healthy human individuals. This CDR3 has 14 residues. Germline CDR1 and CDR2: SGHNT and YYREEE (reference sequence). Deletions cut 3 bases from V and 5 bases from J, with 15 bases between. The study, taken as a whole, reports: Clonotype sharing among the donors was expected to vary with sequencing depth. Among a few donors, roughly 5% of naive CD4 clonotypes were found in common.

The rearrangement joins TRBV5-4 to TRBJ2-7; D could derive from TRBD1 or TRBD2 (5 bases each). Sequencing was performed on naive CD4+ T cells from PBMCs. This sample's subset: CD45RA+ positively selected. This TCR derives from a man aged 18 to 30 in good health. Some clones in this sample may be carry-over from other donors' samples. CDR3 coding DNA: TGTGCCAGCAGCTCCCGGGACCGGCGGAACGAGCAGTACTTC. Translating it yields CASSSRDRRNEQYF.